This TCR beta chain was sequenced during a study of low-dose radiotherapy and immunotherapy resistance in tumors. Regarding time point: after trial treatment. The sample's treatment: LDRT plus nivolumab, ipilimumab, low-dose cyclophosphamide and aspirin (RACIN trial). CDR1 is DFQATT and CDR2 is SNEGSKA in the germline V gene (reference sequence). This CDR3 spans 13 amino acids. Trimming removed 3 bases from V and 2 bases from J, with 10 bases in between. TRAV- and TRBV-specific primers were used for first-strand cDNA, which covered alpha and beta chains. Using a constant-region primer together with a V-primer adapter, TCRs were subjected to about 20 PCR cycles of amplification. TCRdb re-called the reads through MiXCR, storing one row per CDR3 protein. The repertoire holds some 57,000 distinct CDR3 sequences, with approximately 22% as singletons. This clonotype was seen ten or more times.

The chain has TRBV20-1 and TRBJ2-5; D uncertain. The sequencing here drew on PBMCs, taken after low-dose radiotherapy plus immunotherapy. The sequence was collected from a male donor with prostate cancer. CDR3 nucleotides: TGCAGTGCTAGCCTGACGACTCAAGAGACCCAGTACTTC. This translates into CSASLTTQETQYF.